This entry lists 26 T cell receptor beta chains sequenced from one sample in a study of T cells in Graves' hyperthyroidism and ophthalmopathy. RNA transcripts were the template for amplifying TCR beta CDR3 regions. A set of HTBI primers served as the primers for a first-round RT-PCR of the TCR CDR3. Each CDR3 protein is one row after TCRdb ran MiXCR on the multiplex PCR reads. The sample contains under 400,000 distinct CDR3 sequences, about 25% of which appear only once. Sequenced material: blood. The source is a man aged 50-60 years with Graves' hyperthyroidism.

This chain joins TRBV9 and TRBJ2-3; 7 bases align to TRBD2. The CDR3 is made up of 14 amino acids. Germline values: CDR1 SGDLS, CDR2 YYNGEE. Trimming took 4 bases from V and 5 from J; bases not matched to a gene: 7. As DNA, the CDR3 is TGTGCCAGCAGCCGCGACGGGGGGTTAGATACGCAGTATTTT. This codes for CASSRDGGLDTQYF.

This sequence joins TRBV6-1 and TRBJ2-3; D gene uncertain. This CDR3 comprises 16 residues. CDR1 is MNHNS and CDR2 is SASEGT in the germline V gene. Trimming removed 6 bases from V and 0 bases from J, with 16 bases in between. Written as DNA, the CDR3 is TGTGCCAGCAGCGAACGGCCATTAACTAGCACAGATACGCAGTATTTT. Translated, it gives CASSERPLTSTDTQYF.

J is TRBJ2-1 and V is TRBV20-1, with D maybe TRBD2 (5 bases). The germline V and J ends were trimmed by 7 bases and 4 bases, with 17 bases remaining between them. Germline-derived CDR1 and CDR2 are DFQATT and SNEGSKA (reference sequence). This CDR3 is built from 14 residues. The CDR3, as DNA: TGCAGTGGTATCGGGATTCCTAAATACAATGAGCAGTTCTTC. Its protein is CSGIGIPKYNEQFF.

This clonotype was counted between two and nine times. The CDR3 bases are TGCAGCGTTGAACGGACAGGGATGGTCCATAGCAATCAGCCCCAGCATTTT. Translating gives CSVERTGMVHSNQPQHF. The rearrangement links TRBV29-1 to TRBJ1-5; TRBD1 aligns across 8 bases. The junction had 9 bases not matched to a gene; V was cut back by 2 bases and J by 0 bases. Germline assignment: CDR1 SQVTM and CDR2 ANQGSEA. The CDR3 has 17 amino acids.

This chain uses TRBV6-1 with TRBJ2-1, with 7 bases matching TRBD1. Germline CDR1 reads MNHNS; CDR2 reads SASEGT. The CDR3 covers 15 residues. The junction had 9 bases not matched to a gene; V was cut back by 6 bases and J by 4 bases. CDR3: CASRDRTGPYNEQFF. In DNA, the CDR3 is TGTGCCAGCAGAGATCGGACAGGTCCTTACAATGAGCAGTTCTTC.

CDR3 DNA: TGTGCCAGCAGCTTTTCGGGGGCTATCACAGATACGCAGTATTTT. Translating it yields CASSFSGAITDTQYF. The V and J genes are TRBV7-3 and TRBJ2-3, with D perhaps TRBD1 or TRBD2 (6 bases each). Deletions cut 3 bases from V and 2 bases from J, with 12 bases between. The CDR3 length is 15 residues. Germline V gives CDR1 SGHTA, CDR2 FQGTGA. Full variable domain (remainder filled in from reference TRBV7-3 and TRBJ2-3): GAGVSQTPSNKVTEKGKYVELRCDPISGHTALYWYRQSLGQGPEFLIYFQGTGAADDSGLPNDRFFAVRPEGSVSTLKIQRTERGDSAVYLCASSFSGAITDTQYFGPGTRLTVL.

This clonotype was seen a few times. CDR3: CSASTGGASGAFF. The CDR3 DNA is TGCAGTGCATCTACAGGGGGCGCTTCGGGAGCTTTCTTT. V usage is TRBV20-1 and J usage is TRBJ1-1, with 9 bases fitting TRBD1. V lost 6 bases to trimming and J lost 10 bases; unmatched junction nucleotides: 12. CDR3 size: 13 residues. CDR1 DFQATT and CDR2 SNEGSKA come from the germline V gene (reference sequence).

In its sample, this clonotype was seen many times. The V gene is TRBV20-1, the J gene TRBJ2-3; 8 bases are shared with TRBD1. V lost 2 bases and J lost 0; bases outside the gene matches: 7. Germline loops: CDR1 DFQATT, CDR2 SNEGSKA (reference sequence). CDR3 length equals 16 residues. The DNA for the CDR3 is TGCAGTGCTAGACCTGTACAGGGGGGAAGCACAGATACGCAGTATTTT. Translated: CSARPVQGGSTDTQYF.

This clonotype was counted only a few times. The chain couples TRBV14 to TRBJ2-1, with TRBD1 as a possible D gene (5 bases). The CDR3 extends over 15 amino acids. Deletions cut 1 base from V and 4 bases from J, with 11 bases between. Germline V gene lookup returns CDR1 SGHDN and CDR2 FVKESK. The CDR3 protein is CASSQGGHPYNEQFF. The DNA for the CDR3 is TGTGCCAGCAGCCAAGGGGGCCACCCTTACAATGAGCAGTTCTTC.

This clonotype was seen ten or more times. This chain uses TRBV6-2 or TRBV6-3 with TRBJ2-1, with 8 bases lining up with TRBD2. V lost 3 bases, J lost 0 bases, and 13 bases stayed unmatched. The CDR3 consists of 19 residues. Germline V gives CDR1 MNHEY, CDR2 SVGEGT. This chain's CDR3 is CASSYRSSGTPLSYNEQFF. The CDR3, as DNA: TGTGCCAGCAGTTATCGGAGTAGCGGGACCCCCCTCTCCTACAATGAGCAGTTCTTC.

At least ten counts were recorded for this clonotype. The V gene is TRBV2, the J gene TRBJ2-7; 10 nucleotides match TRBD2. The CDR3 contains 14 residues. With V trimmed by 4 bases and J by 3 bases, 3 bases remained unmatched. Germline V gene sequence: CDR1 SNHLY, CDR2 FYNNEI. The CDR3 DNA follows: TGTGCCAGCAGTGCGCGGACTAGCGGCTACGAGCAGTACTTC. The encoded protein is CASSARTSGYEQYF.

This clonotype was seen only a few times. Written as DNA, the CDR3 is TGTGCCAGCAGTTACTCTAGGGGGATGAGCACTGAAGCTTTCTTT. This translates into CASSYSRGMSTEAFF. The genes are TRBV6-5 and TRBJ1-1, with D maybe TRBD1 (6 bases). The V and J ends lost 0 bases and 4 bases respectively, with 12 bases between them. The CDR3 has 15 amino acids. Germline V CDR1 and CDR2: MNHEY, SVGAGI.

V usage is TRBV7-2 and J usage is TRBJ2-7, with D tentatively TRBD1 (6 bases). V was trimmed by 5 bases and J by 3 bases, leaving 14 bases between them. CDR1 and CDR2 (germline): SGHTA, FQGNSA. The CDR3 sequence is 14 residues long. The CDR3: CASSAHRVNYEQYF. The CDR3 coding sequence is TGTGCCAGCAGCGCTCACAGGGTTAACTACGAGCAGTACTTC.

This clonotype occurred a few times. The chain is built from TRBV7-6 and TRBJ2-1; 9 bases agree with TRBD2. CDR1 is SGHVS, CDR2 FNYEAQ, per germline. The CDR3 sequence is 16 residues long. V shed 5 bases and J 5 bases; nucleotides not matched to a gene: 10. The CDR3 DNA reads as TGTGCCAGCAGCCCCAGCGGGGGGACAGCCGACAATGAGCAGTTCTTC. It is translated as CASSPSGGTADNEQFF.

This chain links TRBV24-1 with TRBJ2-1, with 7 nucleotides matching TRBD1. This CDR3 has 17 residues. Germline values: CDR1 KGHDR, CDR2 SFDVKD. The V segment lost 6 bases and the J segment 7 bases; nucleotides outside the gene matches: 17. The DNA of the CDR3 is TGTGCCACCAGTAACACCCGGGACAGCAGTGTTCGGAATGAGCAGTTCTTC. It is translated as CATSNTRDSSVRNEQFF.

The chain combines TRBV6-1 with TRBJ2-7; D possibly corresponds to TRBD2 (6 bases). The CDR3 is 16 amino acids. V lost 2 bases and J lost 0, with 14 bases in between. CDR1 MNHNS and CDR2 SASEGT come from the germline V gene. The CDR3 is CASSEWARGSSYEQYF. The CDR3 nucleotides are TGTGCCAGCAGTGAATGGGCGCGGGGAAGCTCCTACGAGCAGTACTTC.

This clonotype was counted a few times. The genes are TRBV20-1 and TRBJ2-3; D is unresolved. V gave up 3 bases and J gave up 0 bases, with 16 bases separating them. Germline CDR1 is DFQATT and CDR2 is SNEGSKA (reference sequence). This CDR3 comprises 16 residues. CDR3: CSASPPGKPSTDTQYF. Written as DNA, the CDR3 is TGCAGTGCTAGTCCCCCGGGCAAACCAAGCACAGATACGCAGTATTTT.

This clonotype has a handful of counts. The chain couples TRBV30 to TRBJ2-1; perhaps TRBD2 as D (5 bases). V was shortened by 5 bases and J by 8 bases, with 16 bases between the two germline ends. The V gene's germline CDR1 is GTSNPN and CDR2 SVGIG (reference sequence). The CDR3 extends over 13 amino acids. DNA of the CDR3: TGTGCCTGGCTTACGGAGGCAGGAGATGAGCAGTTCTTC. Encoded protein: CAWLTEAGDEQFF.

The rearrangement links TRBV20-1 to TRBJ1-1, with D unclear. CDR1 is DFQATT, CDR2 SNEGSKA, per germline (reference sequence). With 0 bases removed from V and 5 bases from J, the gap between germline ends came to 13 bases. This CDR3 is 14 amino acids long. The CDR3 region has the DNA TGCAGTGCTAGAGATCCTCTGAGGATAACTGAAGCTTTCTTT. Amino acid sequence: CSARDPLRITEAFF.

The chain has TRBV18 and TRBJ2-5; TRBD2 is a possible D gene (6 bases). Deletions cut 2 bases from V and 5 bases from J, with 15 bases between. Per the germline V gene, CDR1 is KGHSH and CDR2 is LQKENI. The CDR3 is 15 residues long. The CDR3: CASSPSGSLAETQYF. The CDR3 bases are TGTGCCAGCTCACCATCCGGGAGTTTAGCGGAGACCCAGTACTTC.

This chain joins TRBV19 and TRBJ1-1, with no clear D. V was cut by 7 bases and J by 0 bases, with 6 bases left in between. This CDR3 region has 12 residues. Germline CDR1 reads LNHDA; CDR2 reads SQIVND (reference sequence). In DNA form, the CDR3 reads TGTGCCAGTATCGGGATGAACACTGAAGCTTTCTTT. Its protein product is CASIGMNTEAFF. Supplemented by reference TRBV19 and TRBJ1-1, the full variable domain reads DGGITQSPKYLFRKEGQNVTLSCEQNLNHDAMYWYRQDPGQGLRLIYYSQIVNDFQKGDIAEGYSVSREKKESFPLTVTSAQKNPTAFYLCASIGMNTEAFFGQGTRLTVV.

The J gene is TRBJ1-2, the V gene TRBV7-2, with a tentative D call TRBD1 (5 bases). V lost 2 bases and J 7 bases, leaving 8 bases between the germline ends. This CDR3 has 12 amino acids. CDR1 and CDR2 from the germline V gene are SGHTA and FQGNSA. CDR3 DNA sequence: TGTGCCAGCAGCTTACCAGGGTCTGGCTACACCTTC. As protein: CASSLPGSGYTF.

This clonotype was counted a few times. This chain's CDR3 is CASIGQRWDEQYF. CDR3 nucleotide sequence: TGTGCCAGCATCGGACAGCGCTGGGACGAGCAGTACTTC. The J gene is TRBJ2-7, the V gene TRBV2; D might be TRBD1 (6 bases). CDR1 and CDR2 from the germline V gene are SNHLY and FYNNEI. V lost 7 bases and J lost 5, with 15 bases in between. The CDR3 is made up of 13 amino acids.

This clonotype was observed a handful of times. The chain employs TRBV24-1 and TRBJ2-1, with 9 bases fitting TRBD2. Germline loops: CDR1 KGHDR, CDR2 SFDVKD. With V trimmed by 3 bases and J by 7 bases, 6 bases remained unmatched. The CDR3 has 15 residues. The CDR3 coding sequence is TGTGCCACCAGTGATCAAGTAGCGGGAGATAATGAGCAGTTCTTC. Translation gives CATSDQVAGDNEQFF.

The chain joins TRBV10-3 to TRBJ2-7; D uncertain. This CDR3 has 13 amino acids. Germline V gene lookup returns CDR1 ENHRY and CDR2 SYGVKD. V was cut by 2 bases and J by 5 bases, with 10 bases left in between. The CDR3 sequence is CAISEPGRHEQYF. Written as DNA, the CDR3 is TGTGCCATCAGTGAGCCCGGTCGGCACGAGCAGTACTTC.

This clonotype was observed a handful of times. CDR3 amino acids: CASSHAIGWGAPEQYF. The CDR3 nucleotides are TGTGCCAGCAGCCACGCCATCGGGTGGGGGGCGCCCGAGCAGTACTTC. This chain connects TRBV7-9 to TRBJ2-7; D is tentatively TRBD1 or TRBD2 (6 bases each). The V gene lost 5 bases and the J gene lost 6 bases, with 23 bases spanning the gap. The CDR3 runs to 16 residues. Germline lookup yields CDR1 SEHNR and CDR2 FQNEAQ (reference sequence).